These 26 T cell receptor beta chains originate from one sample sequenced in a study of blood T cell repertoires in COVID-19. Only in-frame clones appear in the TCRdb table, and some are missing; sequencing was by immunoSEQ multiplex PCR. This table has 110,000 to 150,000 clones, around 75% appearing once. Input material: peripheral blood. The receptors originated from a woman in her sixties or seventies with COVID-19, enrolled during active disease.

V gene TRBV13 combines with J gene TRBJ2-1, with D perhaps matching TRBD2 (5 bases). Trimming shortened V by 0 bases and J by 10 bases, and 10 bases separated the two germline ends. Germline-derived CDR1 and CDR2 are PRHDT and FYEKMQ (reference sequence). The CDR3 is made up of 13 amino acids. CDR3 bases: TGTGCCAGCAGCTTAGGGAGGGCCACAGAGCAGTTCTTC. It yields the protein CASSLGRATEQFF.

This sequence joins TRBV28 and TRBJ1-4, with a possible D match to TRBD1 (5 bases). The CDR3 consists of 13 residues. Germline-derived CDR1 and CDR2 are MDHEN and SYDVKM. Trimming took 6 bases from V and 5 from J, leaving 10 bases between them. CDR3 DNA: TGTGCCAGCAGGTCCGGGGGGAATGAAAAACTGTTTTTT. Translating gives CASRSGGNEKLFF.

This clone was seen just once. The chain links TRBV19 to TRBJ1-1, with 9 positions matching TRBD1. Germline assignment: CDR1 LNHDA and CDR2 SQIVND (reference sequence). J was trimmed by 10 bases and V by 5 bases; bases with no gene match: 11. The CDR3 covers 14 residues. The CDR3 region is CASSHRGQGDAAFF. CDR3 nucleotide sequence: TGTGCCAGTAGTCACCGGGGACAGGGAGATGCAGCTTTCTTT.

A word on this clone: Germline is not matched at one junction end, which may reflect a read error. The rearrangement uses TRBV3-1 (or the pseudogene TRBV3-2) and TRBJ1-1; D uncertain. Per the germline V gene, CDR1 is LGHDT and CDR2 is YNNKEL (reference sequence). The CDR3 sequence is 14 residues long. CDR3 in amino acids: CASSQGGPNIEAFF. In DNA, the CDR3 is TGTGCCAGCAGCCAAGGAGGGCCGAACATTGAAGCTTTCTTT.

The chain has TRBV7-9 and TRBJ2-5, with 10 bases matching TRBD1. The CDR3 covers 17 residues. Germline trimming cut 1 base from V and 1 base from J; bases unmatched to any gene: 6. CDR1 and CDR2 (germline): SEHNR, FQNEAQ (reference sequence). The CDR3 sequence: CASSLGLGTGVQETQYF. CDR3 bases: TGTGCCAGCAGCTTAGGACTCGGGACAGGGGTCCAAGAGACCCAGTACTTC.

This chain uses TRBV2 with TRBJ2-5; 9 bases agree with TRBD1. The V gene end was trimmed by 2 bases and the J gene end by 1 base; junction bases not matched to a gene: 8. This CDR3 comprises 17 residues. Looked up from germline, CDR1 is SNHLY and CDR2 is FYNNEI. CDR3 nucleotides: TGTGCCAGCAGTGAACGGCCCGGGACAGGGCCCCAAGAGACCCAGTACTTC. This codes for CASSERPGTGPQETQYF.

V and J are TRBV5-1 and TRBJ1-2, with D unresolved. This CDR3 region has 17 residues. V gave up 0 bases and J gave up 3 bases, with 18 bases separating them. Per germline, CDR1 SGHRS and CDR2 YFSETQ. CDR3 region: CASSLVASPSVDYGYTF. CDR3 nucleotide sequence: TGCGCCAGCAGCTTGGTGGCTTCCCCTTCCGTTGACTATGGCTACACCTTC. Full variable domain (missing parts from reference TRBV5-1 and TRBJ1-2): KAGVTQTPRYLIKTRGQQVTLSCSPISGHRSVSWYQQTPGQGLQFLFEYFSETQRNKGNFPGRFSGRQFSNSRSEMNVSTLELGDSALYLCASSLVASPSVDYGYTFGSGTRLTVV.

A few counts support this clone. The chain joins TRBV5-6 to TRBJ1-2, with D maybe TRBD1 (6 bases). The V end lost 1 base, the J end lost 8 bases, and 15 bases lay between the germline ends. The CDR3 length is 14 residues. Germline loops: CDR1 SGHDT, CDR2 YYEEEE. The DNA for the CDR3 is TGTGCCAGCAGCTTGTCCGGGGGGGCGCGAGGCTACACCTTC. Protein: CASSLSGGARGYTF.

The chain has TRBV12-3 or TRBV12-4 and TRBJ1-1; 8 nucleotides align to TRBD1. The junction had 4 bases not matched to a gene; V was cut back by 6 bases and J by 4 bases. The CDR3 covers 13 residues. As DNA, the CDR3 is TGTGCCAGCAGGACCACAGGGGGCACTGAAGCTTTCTTT. This codes for CASRTTGGTEAFF.

The V gene is TRBV5-1, the J gene TRBJ2-6, with 13 bases lining up with TRBD2. CDR3 length: 18 residues. V shed 0 bases, J shed 0 bases, and the junction held 0 bases outside the gene matches. CDR1 SGHRS and CDR2 YFSETQ come from the germline V gene. CDR3 residues: CASSLGLAGGSGANVLTF. In DNA form, the CDR3 reads TGCGCCAGCAGCTTGGGACTAGCGGGGGGCTCTGGGGCCAACGTCCTGACTTTC. Full variable domain (remainder filled in from reference TRBV5-1 and TRBJ2-6): KAGVTQTPRYLIKTRGQQVTLSCSPISGHRSVSWYQQTPGQGLQFLFEYFSETQRNKGNFPGRFSGRQFSNSRSEMNVSTLELGDSALYLCASSLGLAGGSGANVLTFGAGSRLTVL.

This chain connects TRBV2 to TRBJ1-2; D not resolved. The CDR3 covers 11 residues. The V gene's germline CDR1 is SNHLY and CDR2 FYNNEI. V shed 2 bases and J shed 8 bases, with 6 bases lying between them. The CDR3 DNA follows: TGTGCCAGCAGTGAAAACACGGGCTACACCTTC. Translation: CASSENTGYTF.

In this sample, this clone turned up once. The V and J genes are TRBV30 and TRBJ1-3; the match to TRBD1 covers 7 bases. Germline V gives CDR1 GTSNPN, CDR2 SVGIG (reference sequence). The CDR3 is 15 amino acids. V shed 2 bases, J shed 4 bases, and the junction held 8 bases outside the gene matches. In DNA, the CDR3 is TGTGCCTGGAGTTTGACAGGGTCGGTCGGAAACACCATATATTTT. Residues: CAWSLTGSVGNTIYF.

The V call is TRBV9, the J call TRBJ2-2; 10 bases map to TRBD2. V lost 4 bases and J lost 3; bases outside the gene matches: 3. Germline CDR1 and CDR2: SGDLS and YYNGEE. The CDR3 runs 15 residues. The CDR3 nucleotides read TGTGCCAGCAGCTTTACTAGCGGGGACACCGGGGAGCTGTTTTTT. It codes for CASSFTSGDTGELFF. Looking up the rest from reference TRBV9 and TRBJ2-2 gives the full variable domain: DSGVTQTPKHLITATGQRVTLRCSPRSGDLSVYWYQQSLDQGLQFLIQYYNGEERAKGNILERFSAQQFPDLHSELNLSSLELGDSALYFCASSFTSGDTGELFFGEGSRLTVL.

The rearrangement links TRBV30 to TRBJ2-5, with 9 bases identical to TRBD1. CDR1 and CDR2 from the germline V gene are GTSNPN and SVGIG (reference sequence). J lost 5 bases, V lost 3 bases, and 1 base had no gene match. CDR3 length: 12 residues. CDR3 bases: TGTGCCTGGAGCGGGACAGGGGAGACCCAGTACTTC. Translating gives CAWSGTGETQYF.

The J gene is TRBJ2-5, the V gene TRBV27; a weak D match, TRBD2 (6 bases). In germline, CDR1 is MNHEY, CDR2 SMNVEV (reference sequence). With 1 base removed from V and 2 bases from J, the gap between germline ends came to 8 bases. The CDR3 consists of 14 residues. CDR3 sequence (DNA): TGTGCCAGCAGTTTATGGGGGACTCAAGAGACCCAGTACTTC. Its translation: CASSLWGTQETQYF.

The chain links TRBV7-8 to TRBJ1-5; 7 bases fit TRBD1. From germline, CDR1 is SGHVS and CDR2 FQNEAQ. This CDR3 is 11 amino acids long. The junction had 7 bases not matched to a gene; V was cut back by 5 bases and J by 15 bases. The chain's CDR3 is CASSAGQTLHF. The CDR3 DNA reads as TGTGCCAGCAGCGCGGGACAGACTTTGCATTTT. Looking up the rest from reference TRBV7-8 and TRBJ1-5 gives the full variable domain: GAGVSQSPRYKVAKRGQDVALRCDPISGHVSLFWYQQALGQGPEFLTYFQNEAQLDKSGLPSDRFFAERPEGSVSTLKIQRTQQEDSAVYLCASSAGQTLHFGDGTRLSIL.

The genes are TRBV5-1 and TRBJ1-3, with D unresolved. CDR3 length: 14 residues. The V gene's germline CDR1 is SGHRS and CDR2 YFSETQ. V gave up 1 base and J gave up 7 bases, with 12 bases separating them. CDR3 in DNA: TGCGCCAGCAGCTTGCAAGGAGGGTTTAACACCATATATTTT. Residues: CASSLQGGFNTIYF.

The chain recombines TRBV7-8 with TRBJ1-4; D is perhaps TRBD1 (5 bases). V lost 6 bases to trimming and J lost 15 bases, with 29 bases between them. The CDR3 loop spans 16 amino acids. CDR1 and CDR2 (germline): SGHVS, FQNEAQ. CDR3 in amino acids: CASSSSAGTATSGVFF. The CDR3 DNA sequence: TGTGCCAGCAGTTCATCAGCCGGGACGGCCACCAGCGGGGTGTTTTTT.

The gene calls are TRBV7-2 and TRBJ2-7; 10 bases map to TRBD2. From germline, CDR1 is SGHTA and CDR2 FQGNSA. The CDR3 sequence is 15 residues long. J was trimmed by 3 bases and V by 4 bases; bases with no gene match: 6. CDR3 protein: CASSSSSGGYYEQYF. The CDR3 bases are TGTGCCAGCAGCTCAAGTAGCGGGGGGTACTACGAGCAGTACTTC.

The chain uses TRBV18 and TRBJ2-7; 9 bases fit TRBD2. The CDR3 length is 16 residues. CDR1 is KGHSH, CDR2 LQKENI, per germline. The V segment lost 2 bases and the J segment 5 bases; nucleotides outside the gene matches: 10. CDR3 protein: CASSPSSASGIDEQYF. CDR3 nucleotides: TGTGCCAGCTCACCAAGCTCGGCTAGCGGGATCGACGAGCAGTACTTC.

V is TRBV7-3 and J is TRBJ2-3, with D tentatively TRBD2 (6 bases). Per the germline V gene, CDR1 is SGHTA and CDR2 is FQGTGA. V was cut by 5 bases and J by 1 base, with 13 bases left in between. The CDR3 spans 15 residues. Written as DNA, the CDR3 is TGTGCCAGCAGCGCCGGCTCTAGCGGCACAGATACGCAGTATTTT. It specifies CASSAGSSGTDTQYF.

The count of this clone is one. V is TRBV30 and J is TRBJ2-2; 10 bases align to TRBD1. With 2 bases clipped from V and 8 bases from J, the junction kept 14 bases outside the gene matches. CDR3 length equals 17 residues. Germline assignment: CDR1 GTSNPN and CDR2 SVGIG (reference sequence). In DNA form, the CDR3 reads TGTGCCTGGAGTACCCGGGACAGGGGTAAACTACCGGGGGAGCTGTTTTTT. This codes for CAWSTRDRGKLPGELFF.

The rearrangement joins TRBV4-3 to TRBJ2-7, with D possibly matching TRBD1 (7 bases). This CDR3 spans 16 amino acids. V gave up 0 bases and J gave up 4 bases, with 16 bases separating them. Germline CDR1 reads LGHNA; CDR2 reads YSLEER. The CDR3, as DNA: TGCGCCAGCAGCCAAGATCACAGGGGAGGAGGTTACGAGCAGTACTTC. Translation: CASSQDHRGGGYEQYF.

The V gene is TRBV5-1, the J gene TRBJ2-1; 8 bases line up with TRBD1. This CDR3 spans 15 amino acids. Germline assignment: CDR1 SGHRS and CDR2 YFSETQ. With 0 bases clipped from V and 4 bases from J, the junction kept 3 bases outside the gene matches. The CDR3 sequence is CASSLGDRLYNEQFF. Here the CDR3 DNA reads TGCGCCAGCAGCTTGGGGGACAGGCTTTACAATGAGCAGTTCTTC. Together with reference TRBV5-1 and TRBJ2-1, the CDR3 gives the full variable domain: KAGVTQTPRYLIKTRGQQVTLSCSPISGHRSVSWYQQTPGQGLQFLFEYFSETQRNKGNFPGRFSGRQFSNSRSEMNVSTLELGDSALYLCASSLGDRLYNEQFFGPGTRLTVL.

About this clone: Other DNA sequences of this sample code for an identical CDR3. The V call is TRBV5-1, the J call TRBJ1-1, with D tentatively TRBD1 (6 bases). CDR1 SGHRS and CDR2 YFSETQ come from the germline V gene. CDR3 length equals 13 residues. V lost 4 bases, J lost 2 bases, and 9 bases lay in between. CDR3 loop: CASSPTGNTEAFF. In DNA, the CDR3 is TGCGCCAGCAGCCCGACAGGTAACACTGAAGCTTTCTTT.

The rearrangement joins TRBV11-2 to TRBJ2-7; TRBD2 is a possible D gene (6 bases). Germline CDR1 is SGHAT and CDR2 is FQNNGV. Between the trimmed V and J ends, which lost 3 bases and 2 bases, there was a span of 11 bases. The CDR3 has 14 amino acids. This CDR3 reads CASSFLAEAYEQYF. CDR3 sequence (DNA): TGTGCCAGCAGCTTTTTAGCGGAAGCCTACGAGCAGTACTTC. Using reference TRBV11-2 and TRBJ2-7 for the parts outside the CDR3, the full variable domain is EAGVAQSPRYKIIEKRQSVAFWCNPISGHATLYWYQQILGQGPKLLIQFQNNGVVDDSQLPKDRFSAERLKGVDSTLKIQPAKLEDSAVYLCASSFLAEAYEQYFGPGTRLTVT.